One and the same sample provided the 5 T cell receptor beta chains below, sequenced in a study of response to subunit inactivated influenza vaccine. Each CDR3 protein is one row after TCRdb ran MiXCR on the RT-PCR reads. The data show 160,000 or so distinct CDR3 sequences, approximately 11% seen once. This material consisted of non-naive T cells sorted from PBMCs, taken roughly 46 days after vaccination. The receptors stem from a man between 50 and 59 years old who received an inactivated influenza vaccine.

This clonotype was counted ten times or more. J is TRBJ1-2 and V is TRBV28; D call uncertain. V was trimmed by 3 bases and J by 6 bases, leaving 17 bases between them. The CDR3 contains 15 residues. Germline V gives CDR1 MDHEN, CDR2 SYDVKM. CDR3 sequence reads: CASSFSIYTIDGYTF. The CDR3 DNA sequence: TGTGCCAGCAGTTTCTCAATTTACACTATCGATGGCTACACCTTC.

V gene TRBV4-3 combines with J gene TRBJ2-5; possibly TRBD1 for D (6 bases). The CDR3 consists of 15 residues. Germline CDR1 is LGHNA and CDR2 is YSLEER. Trimming took off 2 bases at V and 1 base at J, with 11 bases between the two ends. CDR3 nucleotides: TGCGCCAGCAGCCAATACAGGGCAGCCCAAGAGACCCAGTACTTC. Residues: CASSQYRAAQETQYF.

CDR3 in DNA: TGTGCCAGCAGCCGACCGGGACTAGCGGGCAATGAGCAGTTCTTC. Protein sequence: CASSRPGLAGNEQFF. This chain connects TRBV11-2 to TRBJ2-1; 12 positions match TRBD2. V lost 5 bases and J lost 6; bases outside the gene matches: 5. Germline V gene lookup returns CDR1 SGHAT and CDR2 FQNNGV. The CDR3 has 15 residues.

This clonotype was counted ten times or more. The chain has TRBV5-6 and TRBJ2-3; a weak D match, TRBD1 (6 bases). Germline V gene lookup returns CDR1 SGHDT and CDR2 YYEEEE. Deletions cut 4 bases from V and 0 bases from J, with 9 bases between. The CDR3 runs to 14 residues. The DNA of the CDR3 is TGTGCCAGCAGCAGGGGGACGAGCACAGATACGCAGTATTTT. As protein: CASSRGTSTDTQYF.

This clonotype was found a few times. The chain is built from TRBV11-2 and TRBJ2-6, with a possible D match to TRBD2 (9 bases). Trimming removed 5 bases at V and 1 base at J, with 21 bases between. The CDR3 contains 19 residues. Per germline, CDR1 SGHAT and CDR2 FQNNGV. CDR3 protein: CASSGLAGQASSGANVLTF. CDR3 coding DNA: TGTGCCAGCAGCGGGCTAGCGGGACAGGCCTCGTCTGGGGCCAACGTCCTGACTTTC.